Presented here are 5 T cell receptor beta chains from one specimen sequenced in a study of a mutant IDH1 vaccine in newly diagnosed glioma (dated by TCRdb to the early 2020s). These receptors have no identified antigens. In the paper's terms, the time point label means: week 5, during vaccination. Each vaccine dose, consisting of 300 ug of a 20-mer mutant IDH1 peptide in Montanide, was administered subcutaneously with topical imiquimod. Receptor libraries were prepared by the immunoSEQ multiplex PCR assay. This is the immuneACCESS table as TCRdb keeps it, with only in-frame sequences that have V and J called. A part of the clones is gone; compared with another copy, unresolved V genes explain less than half, and the rest is unexplained. The sample contains about 28,000 clones, 70% to 90% of them found a single time. More than 15% of the sample goes to the ten largest clones. The input for sequencing was PBMCs, taken from a glioma patient whose treatment included an IDH1 peptide vaccine. These receptors were taken from a young man with glioma.

The chain has TRBV9 and TRBJ2-2; 11 nucleotides align to TRBD1. CDR3 size: 14 residues. Germline loops: CDR1 SGDLS, CDR2 YYNGEE. The V segment lost 7 bases and the J segment 6 bases; nucleotides outside the gene matches: 5. This CDR3 is CASQRGQGAGELFF. As DNA, the CDR3 is TGTGCCAGCCAAAGGGGACAGGGGGCCGGGGAGCTGTTTTTT.

The J gene is TRBJ2-3, the V gene TRBV30; weak D call: TRBD2 (6 bases). The CDR3 has 18 amino acids. CDR1 and CDR2 (germline): GTSNPN, SVGIG (reference sequence). The ends were cut back, 0 bases at V and 1 base at J, with 20 bases in the middle. CDR3 loop: CAWSVRSSPGGGTDTQYF. CDR3 bases: TGTGCCTGGAGTGTACGATCATCACCGGGCGGGGGCACAGATACGCAGTATTTT.

CDR3 in DNA: TGTGCCAGCAGTCCTCCGAGGGCGGGGGCATACGAGCAGTACTTC. Protein: CASSPPRAGAYEQYF. This chain uses TRBV6-5 with TRBJ2-7, with TRBD2 as a possible D gene (7 bases). CDR1 is MNHEY, CDR2 SVGAGI, per germline. CDR3 length: 15 amino acids. V was cut by 5 bases and J by 4 bases, with 18 bases left in between.

The gene calls are TRBV4-3 and TRBJ1-1, with a possible D match to TRBD1 (6 bases). The germline V and J ends were trimmed by 4 bases and 1 base, with 10 bases remaining between them. The CDR3 is 14 amino acids. Germline-derived CDR1 and CDR2 are LGHNA and YSLEER. CDR3 residues: CASSLDRRNTEAFF. CDR3 sequence (DNA): TGCGCCAGCAGCCTCGACAGGAGGAACACTGAAGCTTTCTTT.

CDR3 loop: CAWSPRGVGTYEQYF. CDR3 sequence (DNA): TGTGCCTGGAGTCCCCGCGGAGTTGGAACCTACGAGCAGTACTTC. The V and J genes are TRBV30 and TRBJ2-7, with D unclear. The CDR3 sequence is 15 residues long. V gave up 2 bases and J gave up 2 bases, with 16 bases separating them. Germline-derived CDR1 and CDR2 are GTSNPN and SVGIG (reference sequence).